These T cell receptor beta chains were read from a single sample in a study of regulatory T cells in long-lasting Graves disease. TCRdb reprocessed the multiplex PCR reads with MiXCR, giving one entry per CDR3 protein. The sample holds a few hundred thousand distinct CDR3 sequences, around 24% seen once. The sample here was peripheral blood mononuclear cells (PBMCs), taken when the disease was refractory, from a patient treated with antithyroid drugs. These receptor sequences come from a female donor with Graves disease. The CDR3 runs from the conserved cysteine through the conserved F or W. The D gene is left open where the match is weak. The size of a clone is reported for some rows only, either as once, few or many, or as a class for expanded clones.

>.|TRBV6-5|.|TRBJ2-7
CASSSQGLGEQYF
TGTGCCAGCAGTTCCCAGGGGTTGGGCGAGCAGTACTTC
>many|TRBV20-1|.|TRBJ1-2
CSGAGEGDYGYTF
TGCAGTGGGGCAGGGGAAGGGGACTATGGCTACACCTTC
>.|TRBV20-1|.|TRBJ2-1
CSAPHGSGSSYNEQFF
TGCAGTGCTCCGCACGGAAGCGGTAGCTCCTACAATGAGCAGTTCTTC
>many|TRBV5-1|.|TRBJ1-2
CASSLEQGRGYTF
TGCGCCAGCAGCTTGGAACAGGGCCGTGGCTACACCTTC
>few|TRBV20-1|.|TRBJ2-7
CSASLVGDTYPYEQYF
TGCAGTGCGAGCCTAGTGGGGGACACCTATCCCTACGAGCAGTACTTC
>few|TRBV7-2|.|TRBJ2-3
CASSLMGRGSTDTQYF
TGTGCCAGCAGCTTAATGGGTCGCGGGAGCACAGATACGCAGTATTTT
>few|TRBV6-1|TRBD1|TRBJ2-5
CASSLLQGFGETQYF
TGTGCCAGCAGTCTCCTACAGGGGTTTGGAGAGACCCAGTACTTC
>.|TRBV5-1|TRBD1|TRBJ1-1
CASSWTGQNTEAFF
TGCGCCAGCAGCTGGACAGGGCAGAACACTGAAGCTTTCTTT
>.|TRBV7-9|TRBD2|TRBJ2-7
CASSPTSGSVEQYF
TGTGCCAGCAGCCCGACTAGCGGGAGTGTTGAGCAGTACTTC
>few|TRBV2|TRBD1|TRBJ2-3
CASTQGASTDTQYF
TGTGCCAGCACTCAGGGGGCTAGCACAGATACGCAGTATTTT
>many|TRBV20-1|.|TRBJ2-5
CSARSGQETQYF
TGCAGTGCTAGATCGGGGCAAGAGACCCAGTACTTC
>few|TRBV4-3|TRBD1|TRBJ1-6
CASSQDLGTGGNSPLHF
TGCGCCAGCAGCCAAGATCTCGGGACAGGGGGGAATTCACCCCTCCACTTT
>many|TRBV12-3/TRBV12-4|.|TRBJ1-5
CASSFERNQPQHF
TGTGCCAGCAGTTTTGAGAGGAATCAGCCCCAGCATTTT
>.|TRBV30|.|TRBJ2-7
CAWSVAGYEQYF
TGTGCCTGGAGTGTCGCGGGCTACGAGCAGTACTTC
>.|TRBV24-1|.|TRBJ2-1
CATSDLHGTVNNEQFF
TGTGCCACCAGTGATTTGCATGGGACGGTTAACAATGAGCAGTTCTTC
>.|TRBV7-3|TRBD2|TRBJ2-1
CASSLLAGGSNEQFF
TGTGCCAGCAGCTTACTGGCGGGAGGGAGTAATGAGCAGTTCTTC
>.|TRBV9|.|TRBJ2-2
CASRSGGNTGELFF
TGTGCCAGCAGATCCGGGGGAAACACCGGGGAGCTGTTTTTT
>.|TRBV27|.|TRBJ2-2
CASSLLPPREEGYTGELSF
TGTGCCAGCAGTTTGCTTCCTCCCCGGGAAGAAGGGTACACCGGGGAGCTGTCTTTT
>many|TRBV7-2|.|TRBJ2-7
CASSLRDENPYEQYF
TGTGCCAGCAGCTTACGAGACGAGAACCCCTACGAGCAGTACTTC
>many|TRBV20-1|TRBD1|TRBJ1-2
CSARDLGGGYGYTF
TGCAGTGCTAGAGATCTAGGGGGCGGCTATGGCTACACCTTC
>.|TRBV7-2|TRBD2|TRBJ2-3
CASSLSSGSSDTQYF
TGTGCCAGCAGCTTGTCTAGCGGGAGCTCAGATACGCAGTATTTT
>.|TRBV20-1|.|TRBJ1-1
CSARLGTGMNTEAFF
TGCAGTGCTAGACTGGGCACAGGGATGAACACTGAAGCTTTCTTT
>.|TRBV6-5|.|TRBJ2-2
CASSFWPGELFF
TGTGCCAGCAGTTTTTGGCCCGGGGAGCTGTTTTTT